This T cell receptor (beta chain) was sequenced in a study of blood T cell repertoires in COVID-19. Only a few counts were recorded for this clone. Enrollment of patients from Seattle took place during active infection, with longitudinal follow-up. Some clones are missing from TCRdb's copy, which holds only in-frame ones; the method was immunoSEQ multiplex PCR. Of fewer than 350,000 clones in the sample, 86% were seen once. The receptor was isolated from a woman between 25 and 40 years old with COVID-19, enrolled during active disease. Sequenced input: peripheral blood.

CDR3 region: CSVATSYNEQFF. The CDR3 DNA reads TGCAGCGTAGCCACCTCCTACAATGAGCAGTTCTTC. V is TRBV29-1 and J is TRBJ2-1; no clear D. The length of the CDR3 is 12 residues. Trimming left V 6 bases short and J 0 bases short, with 6 bases between. The germline V gene has CDR1 SQVTM and CDR2 ANQGSEA.